The clone carrying this TCR beta chain has more than one count but fewer than ten. Antigen specificity is unknown. This CDR3 contains 14 residues. These data come from a study of identical twins. TCRdb processed the 5' RACE reads anew with MiXCR; each CDR3 protein has one entry. Of some 1,700,000 distinct CDR3 sequences listed, 32% are singletons. Study findings and constraints: There were fewer insertions in abundant cord blood beta clonotypes, but memory repertoires showed no such pattern. Among monozygotic twins, out-of-frame TCR alpha sharing exceeded what models predicted.

The rearrangement links TRBV21-1 to TRBJ2-1; TRBD2, the D gene given by the table, was not confirmed from the DNA. TRBV21-1 is a listed pseudogene. The receptor was isolated from a newborn girl in good health. Material: cord blood. This CDR3 reads CASTSGVGPREQFF. The CDR3 nucleotides are TGTGCCAGCACATCGGGAGTGGGTCCTCGTGAGCAGTTCTTC.